A selection of T cell receptor beta chains follows, all from one sample in a study of blood T cell repertoires in COVID-19. TCRdb's table, derived via immunoSEQ multiplex PCR, lists solely in-frame clones and lacks some. The sample yields some 220,000 clones, about 90% seen once. The material sequenced was PBMCs or T cells enriched from blood (not recorded which). The source of these receptors is a woman between 50 and 59 years old in a cohort exposed to, infected with or recovered from COVID-19 (not recorded which). The CDR3 runs from the conserved cysteine through the conserved F or W. A D gene is named only where the DNA matches it firmly. Clone size appears in some rows only: once, few, many, or a class for an expanded clone.

J gene | V gene | D gene | clone size | CDR3 DNA | CDR3 protein
TRBJ1-5 | TRBV30 | NA | NA | TGTGCCTGGGATATAGGGCAGGGAACTAATCAGCCCCAGCATTTT | CAWDIGQGTNQPQHF
TRBJ2-2 | TRBV5-4 | NA | NA | TGTGCCAGCAGCCCAGGGTGGGCCGGGGAGCTGTTTTTT | CASSPGWAGELFF
TRBJ1-1 | TRBV5-1 | TRBD1 | NA | TGCGCCAGCAGCCAAGGACAGGGGATTGAAGCTTTCTTT | CASSQGQGIEAFF
TRBJ1-1 | TRBV14 | NA | few | TGTGCCAGCAGCGAGAGCCGGGACACTAAAGCTTTCTTT | CASSESRDTKAFF
TRBJ1-6 | TRBV19 | NA | NA | TGTGCCAGCCGGACAGCCTCCTATAATTCACCCCTCCACTTT | CASRTASYNSPLHF
TRBJ1-1 | TRBV27 | NA | NA | TGTGCCAGCCGACACCGATTGCCACTAGGCAGACTGAACACTGAAGCTTTCTTT | CASRHRLPLGRLNTEAFF
TRBJ1-5 | TRBV29-1 | NA | NA | TGCAGCGTACGGACAGCTTGGAATCAGCCCCAGCATTTT | CSVRTAWNQPQHF
TRBJ2-1 | TRBV19 | TRBD2 | NA | TGTGCCAGTAGTATAGAGGTACTAGCGGATGGCAATGAGCAGTTCTTC | CASSIEVLADGNEQFF
TRBJ1-3 | TRBV5-1 | TRBD1 | NA | TGCGCCAGCAGCTTGGGGACAGGGTACGGTTCTGGAAACACCATATATTTT | CASSLGTGYGSGNTIYF
TRBJ1-4 | TRBV19 | NA | NA | TGTGCCAGTCAAAGGGAGGGCGGTGAAAAACTGTTTTTT | CASQREGGEKLFF
TRBJ1-5 | TRBV29-1 | TRBD1 | NA | TGCAGCGTTAATGACAAACGAGACAGGGTTAGCAATCAGCCCCAGCATTTT | CSVNDKRDRVSNQPQHF
TRBJ1-1 | TRBV19 | NA | NA | TGTGCCAGTAGTATGGTCCCCGGGAACACTGAAGCTTTCTTT | CASSMVPGNTEAFF
TRBJ1-1 | TRBV4-2 | NA | NA | TGTGCCAGCAGCCAAGCCAGCACTGAAGCTTTCTTT | CASSQASTEAFF
TRBJ1-1 | TRBV18 | NA | NA | TGTGCCAGCTCACCACCGCACCGAGGGTACACTGAAGCTTTCTTT | CASSPPHRGYTEAFF
TRBJ1-2 | TRBV9 | TRBD1 | NA | TGTGCCAGCAGCGCTCGGGACAGTTTCTTGCATGGCTACACCTTC | CASSARDSFLHGYTF
TRBJ1-5 | TRBV4-1 | NA | NA | TGCGCCAGCAGCCAACGGGAGAATCAGCCCCAGCATTTT | CASSQRENQPQHF
TRBJ1-1 | TRBV12-3/TRBV12-4 | TRBD1 | NA | TGTGCCAGCAGCCTCACGAGGGACAGTGAAGCTTTCTTT | CASSLTRDSEAFF
TRBJ1-6 | TRBV7-3 | TRBD1 | NA | TGTGCCAGCAGCTTAACACAGGGGGCTAATTCACCCCTCCACTTT | CASSLTQGANSPLHF
TRBJ2-5 | TRBV28 | NA | NA | TGTGCCAGCAGTCTCCAAGAGACCCAGTACTTC | CASSLQETQYF
TRBJ2-7 | TRBV28 | NA | NA | TGTGCCAGCGGCATTCACAGGGAGTACGAGCAGTACTTC | CASGIHREYEQYF
TRBJ1-1 | TRBV27 | NA | NA | TGTGCCAGCAGTTCCCCGGAGGGTAACACTGAAGCTTTCTTT | CASSSPEGNTEAFF
TRBJ1-2 | TRBV6-5 | NA | NA | TGTGCCAGCAGTTACTCAGGTCACAGAGTTAACTATGGCTACACCTTC | CASSYSGHRVNYGYTF